This entry lists 25 T cell receptor beta chains sequenced from one sample in a study of cytomegalovirus exposure and HLA in healthy donors (dated by TCRdb to 2016 to 2017). To prepare the library, the immunoSEQ multiplex PCR assay was applied. For the multiplex PCR, a mixture combining 60 forward primers for TCR Vbeta segments and 13 reverse primers for TCR Jbeta segments was used. TCRdb obtained this table from immuneACCESS and retained in-frame rearrangements with V and J assigned. These tables miss some clones; where compared with another copy, unresolved V genes account for less than half of the shortfall, and the remainder is unexplained. Per the sample table, the count is 55,000 to 70,000 clones. 2.4% of the sample belongs to the ten largest clones. The sequencing input was PBMCs. The source of these receptors is a female donor in good health and CMV-seropositive.

This rearrangement joins TRBV9 to TRBJ2-5; 14 bases are shared with TRBD2. This CDR3 comprises 16 residues. Germline assignment: CDR1 SGDLS and CDR2 YYNGEE. J lost 4 bases, V lost 4 bases, and 6 bases had no gene match. As DNA, the CDR3 is TGTGCCAGCAGCCTGACTAGCGGGGGGGCCGGAGAGACCCAGTACTTC. Translating gives CASSLTSGGAGETQYF. The full variable domain, its missing parts supplied by reference TRBV9 and TRBJ2-5, is DSGVTQTPKHLITATGQRVTLRCSPRSGDLSVYWYQQSLDQGLQFLIQYYNGEERAKGNILERFSAQQFPDLHSELNLSSLELGDSALYFCASSLTSGGAGETQYFGPGTRLLVL.

The chain couples TRBV7-9 to TRBJ2-7; 8 positions agree with TRBD2. Germline V gene lookup returns CDR1 SEHNR and CDR2 FQNEAQ (reference sequence). This CDR3 is built from 15 residues. V dropped 0 bases and J dropped 6; count of bases not matched to a gene: 7. CDR3 sequence reads: CASSLAREGLGEQYF. The DNA of the CDR3 is TGTGCCAGCAGCTTAGCCCGGGAGGGCCTCGGCGAGCAGTACTTC.

This chain joins TRBV9 and TRBJ2-2; 8 bases line up with TRBD2. This CDR3 comprises 14 residues. Looked up from germline, CDR1 is SGDLS and CDR2 is YYNGEE. V trimming: 6 bases; J trimming: 5 bases; junction bases outside the gene matches: 6. CDR3: CASNGGGITGELFF. The CDR3 DNA follows: TGTGCCAGCAATGGCGGGGGGATAACCGGGGAGCTGTTTTTT.

The chain recombines TRBV7-8 with TRBJ2-5, with a possible D match to TRBD1 (6 bases). The CDR3 extends over 11 amino acids. The germline V gene has CDR1 SGHVS and CDR2 FQNEAQ. Trimming removed 6 bases at V and 11 bases at J, with 13 bases between. CDR3 nucleotides: TGTGCCAGCAGACACAGGGACCAGCAGTACTTC. Encoded protein: CASRHRDQQYF.

The V and J genes are TRBV30 and TRBJ1-4; 7 bases are a match to TRBD1. This CDR3 contains 14 residues. Germline V CDR1 and CDR2: GTSNPN, SVGIG (reference sequence). J lost 7 bases, V lost 6 bases, and 11 bases had no gene match. The CDR3 nucleotides read TGTGCCTGCCGAGGGACAGTTTTCGGTGAAAAACTGTTTTTT. As protein: CACRGTVFGEKLFF.

This chain links TRBV2 with TRBJ2-5, with D possibly matching TRBD2 (7 bases). V was trimmed by 7 bases and J by 0 bases, leaving 18 bases between them. The CDR3 loop spans 16 amino acids. Germline-derived CDR1 and CDR2 are SNHLY and FYNNEI. The CDR3 here is CASKEGGGHYQETQYF. For the CDR3, the DNA is TGTGCCAGCAAAGAGGGCGGGGGACATTACCAAGAGACCCAGTACTTC. Variable domain in full (rest from reference TRBV2 and TRBJ2-5): EPEVTQTPSHQVTQMGQEVILRCVPISNHLYFYWYRQILGQKVEFLVSFYNNEISEKSEIFDDQFSVERPDGSNFTLKIRSTKLEDSAMYFCASKEGGGHYQETQYFGPGTRLLVL.

The chain recombines TRBV30 with TRBJ2-1; the D gene is possibly TRBD2 (6 bases). This CDR3 comprises 15 residues. V lost 0 bases to trimming and J lost 2 bases, with 11 bases between them. From germline, CDR1 is GTSNPN and CDR2 SVGIG (reference sequence). The CDR3 protein is CAWSVMGGPYNEQFF. DNA for the CDR3: TGTGCCTGGAGTGTAATGGGAGGCCCCTACAATGAGCAGTTCTTC.

The rearrangement joins TRBV28 to TRBJ1-1, with 11 bases matching TRBD1. Trimming at V came to 4 bases and at J to 5 bases, leaving 3 bases not matched to a gene. Germline V gene data show CDR1 as MDHEN and CDR2 as SYDVKM. This CDR3 is 14 amino acids long. The CDR3 nucleotides read TGTGCCAGCAGTTCGGACAGGGGGCGTACTGAAGCTTTCTTT. Its translation is CASSSDRGRTEAFF.

The rearrangement joins TRBV19 to TRBJ1-4, with D hard to call. Per germline, CDR1 LNHDA and CDR2 SQIVND (reference sequence). The V and J ends lost 5 bases and 4 bases respectively, with 8 bases between them. The CDR3 covers 13 residues. Here the CDR3 reads CASSQPSNEKLFF. In DNA, the CDR3 is TGTGCCAGTAGTCAACCGAGTAATGAAAAACTGTTTTTT. The entire variable domain, with the rest obtained from reference TRBV19 and TRBJ1-4, is as follows: DGGITQSPKYLFRKEGQNVTLSCEQNLNHDAMYWYRQDPGQGLRLIYYSQIVNDFQKGDIAEGYSVSREKKESFPLTVTSAQKNPTAFYLCASSQPSNEKLFFGSGTQLSVL.

The genes are TRBV30 and TRBJ1-5, with D tentatively TRBD1 (5 bases). V lost 1 base and J lost 8, with 9 bases in between. The CDR3 has 12 residues. CDR1 GTSNPN and CDR2 SVGIG come from the germline V gene (reference sequence). CDR3 sequence (DNA): TGTGCCTGGAGTGCCGGGGGGGAGCCCCAGCATTTT. Amino acids: CAWSAGGEPQHF.

V usage is TRBV7-3 and J usage is TRBJ2-1; TRBD1 matches 7 bases. Germline V gives CDR1 SGHTA, CDR2 FQGTGA. CDR3 size: 14 residues. The V and J ends lost 4 bases and 9 bases, in that order; junction bases with no gene match: 9. In nucleotides, the CDR3 is TGTGCCAGCAGCTCACACCCGGACAGGCCTGAGCAGTTCTTC. Translation gives CASSSHPDRPEQFF.

The chain is built from TRBV4-3 and TRBJ1-4; 8 bases are shared with TRBD1. The CDR3 runs 15 residues. Germline V CDR1 and CDR2: LGHNA, YSLEER. J lost 3 bases, V lost 4 bases, and 4 bases had no gene match. The CDR3 region is CASSRGQGPNEKLFF. CDR3 coding DNA: TGCGCCAGCAGCCGTGGACAGGGCCCTAATGAAAAACTGTTTTTT.

The chain employs TRBV4-3 and TRBJ1-2, with a possible D match to TRBD1 (5 bases). This CDR3 is 17 amino acids long. V was pared by 1 base and J by 2 bases, with 17 bases between. In germline, CDR1 is LGHNA, CDR2 YSLEER. The CDR3 DNA is TGCGCCAGCAGCCAAGTCCCCGGGGGGGGAAGGAACTATGGCTACACCTTC. This codes for CASSQVPGGGRNYGYTF.

CDR3 sequence (DNA): TGTGCCAGCAGTGAACGGGGACTAGGCACTGAAGCTTTCTTT. Translating gives CASSERGLGTEAFF. The chain links TRBV2 to TRBJ1-1; D perhaps matches TRBD1 (5 bases). Per germline, CDR1 SNHLY and CDR2 FYNNEI. The CDR3 contains 14 residues. V lost 2 bases, J lost 4 bases, and 11 bases lay in between.

The chain carries TRBV20-1 and TRBJ1-1; D remains unclear. V was shortened by 3 bases and J by 4 bases, with 6 bases between the two germline ends. The CDR3 consists of 11 residues. The germline V gene has CDR1 DFQATT and CDR2 SNEGSKA (reference sequence). CDR3: CSASRGTEAFF. CDR3 DNA sequence: TGCAGTGCTAGCCGGGGCACTGAAGCTTTCTTT.

J is TRBJ2-1 and V is TRBV7-2; TRBD2 agrees at 10 bases. Germline V lookup: CDR1 SGHTA, CDR2 FQGNSA. CDR3 size: 14 residues. V lost 5 bases and J lost 7; bases outside the gene matches: 5. The CDR3 loop reads CASSISGGKNEQFF. CDR3 in DNA: TGTGCCAGCAGCATTAGCGGGGGGAAGAATGAGCAGTTCTTC.

The chain has TRBV10-1 and TRBJ1-2; D is undetermined. The CDR3 runs 12 residues. V lost 6 bases to trimming and J lost 8 bases, with 13 bases between them. Germline V CDR1 and CDR2: WNHNN, SYGVQD (reference sequence). The CDR3 DNA reads TGCGCCAGCAGCAGTCGAACGGGGGGCTACACCTTC. It translates to CASSSRTGGYTF.

The chain recombines TRBV19 with TRBJ2-7; maybe TRBD1 (5 bases). The CDR3 is 13 residues long. Per germline, CDR1 LNHDA and CDR2 SQIVND (reference sequence). V lost 5 bases and J lost 5, with 13 bases in between. The CDR3 loop reads CASSAGRAHEQYF. CDR3 sequence (DNA): TGTGCCAGTAGTGCTGGCAGGGCGCACGAGCAGTACTTC.

J is TRBJ2-5 and V is TRBV7-6; 7 bases map to TRBD1. The V segment lost 5 bases and the J segment 4 bases; nucleotides outside the gene matches: 4. CDR1 SGHVS and CDR2 FNYEAQ come from the germline V gene. The CDR3 is 13 amino acids. For the CDR3, the DNA is TGTGCCAGCAGCCCGACAGGGATAGAGACCCAGTACTTC. As protein: CASSPTGIETQYF.

The V and J genes are TRBV5-1 and TRBJ1-1; 7 nucleotides line up with TRBD1. In germline, CDR1 is SGHRS, CDR2 YFSETQ. The CDR3 sequence is 15 residues long. V trimming: 4 bases; J trimming: 0 bases; junction bases outside the gene matches: 6. In DNA form, the CDR3 reads TGCGCCAGCAGCCTCAGACAGGGCATGAACACTGAAGCTTTCTTT. Translated, it gives CASSLRQGMNTEAFF.

The chain joins TRBV10-3 to TRBJ2-5, with TRBD1 matching over 10 bases. The junction had 5 bases not matched to a gene; V was cut back by 3 bases and J by 1 base. This CDR3 has 16 amino acids. CDR1 ENHRY and CDR2 SYGVKD come from the germline V gene. CDR3 amino acids: CAISDEGQGFQETQYF. CDR3 coding DNA: TGTGCCATCAGTGACGAGGGACAGGGGTTCCAAGAGACCCAGTACTTC.

This rearrangement joins TRBV7-9 to TRBJ2-1; 16 nucleotides match TRBD2. The CDR3 spans 17 residues. V gave up 0 bases and J gave up 8 bases; unmatched junction bases: 4. Germline CDR1 and CDR2: SEHNR and FQNEAQ (reference sequence). CDR3 protein: CASSLAGTSGRAYEQFF. CDR3 sequence (DNA): TGTGCCAGCAGCTTAGCGGGGACTAGCGGGAGGGCCTATGAGCAGTTCTTC. The whole variable domain, remainder taken from reference TRBV7-9 and TRBJ2-1, is DTGVSQNPRHKITKRGQNVTFRCDPISEHNRLYWYRQTLGQGPEFLTYFQNEAQLEKSRLLSDRFSAERPKGSFSTLEIQRTEQGDSAMYLCASSLAGTSGRAYEQFFGPGTRLTVL.

The genes are TRBV28 and TRBJ2-3; 8 nucleotides line up with TRBD1. The CDR3 consists of 15 residues. From germline, CDR1 is MDHEN and CDR2 SYDVKM. With V trimmed by 4 bases and J by 8 bases, 11 bases remained unmatched. In nucleotides, the CDR3 is TGTGCCAGCAGTTACACCCCACAGGGGGTGGCTACGCAGTATTTT. Translated: CASSYTPQGVATQYF.

V is TRBV30 and J is TRBJ2-5; the match to TRBD2 covers 7 bases. Losses at the gene ends were 5 bases for V and 2 bases for J; bases not matched to a gene: 8. The CDR3 contains 14 residues. Germline V gene sequence: CDR1 GTSNPN, CDR2 SVGIG (reference sequence). The CDR3 loop reads CAWGVGRGQETQYF. Here the CDR3 DNA reads TGTGCCTGGGGCGTAGGGCGGGGGCAAGAGACCCAGTACTTC.

V usage is TRBV6-5 and J usage is TRBJ2-2; TRBD1 matches 7 bases. Per germline, CDR1 MNHEY and CDR2 SVGAGI. Unmatched junction bases numbered 5, after V lost 6 bases and J lost 4 bases. CDR3 length equals 14 residues. The CDR3 region has the DNA TGTGCCAGCAGGGGTACAGGGGCCACCGGGGAGCTGTTTTTT. This sequence encodes CASRGTGATGELFF.